Described below is a single T cell receptor (beta chain) sequence and its context. This record comes from a study of blood T cell repertoires in COVID-19. Across the study: Donors in the United States, Italy and Spain gave samples during acute or convalescent COVID-19. From T cells, B-cell-depleted T cells, or PBMCs came the material, which was cDNA or gDNA.

V trimming: 1 base; J trimming: 0 bases; junction bases outside the gene matches: 7. The CDR3 is 17 residues long. Germline loops: CDR1 SGHAT, CDR2 FQNNGV. In the source study's methods: How many nucleated cells were present was estimated from reference gene primer amplification. Only in-frame clones appear in the TCRdb table, and some are missing; sequencing was by immunoSEQ multiplex PCR. The D gene and trimming were derived from the DNA, and the V and J assignments and clone size from that table. The sample carries around 100,000 clones, 80% to 95% recorded once. This clonotype was obtained from a human donor with active COVID-19. The donor label of this sample is uncertain. V and J are TRBV11-2 and TRBJ2-7, with 9 nucleotides matching TRBD1. The sample comprised peripheral blood. As DNA, the CDR3 is TGTGCCAGCAGCTTAGTCTTACCACAGGGGGCCTCCTACGAGCAGTACTTC. Translating it yields CASSLVLPQGASYEQYF. Full variable domain (remainder filled in from reference TRBV11-2 and TRBJ2-7): EAGVAQSPRYKIIEKRQSVAFWCNPISGHATLYWYQQILGQGPKLLIQFQNNGVVDDSQLPKDRFSAERLKGVDSTLKIQPAKLEDSAVYLCASSLVLPQGASYEQYFGPGTRLTVT.